This TCR beta chain originates from a study of sequential checkpoint blockade in melanoma. This CDR3 has 14 residues. Trimming took off 5 bases at V and 6 bases at J, with 14 bases between the two ends. Germline V CDR1 and CDR2: LNHDA, SQIVND (reference sequence). Specified treatment: randomized to nivolumab then ipilimumab (arm A) or the reverse (arm B). Patients had received no earlier DNA-damaging chemotherapy. From thawed PBMCs, live CD3+CD8+ cells negative for CD19 and CD56 were sorted. Repertoires were generated with immunoSEQ multiplex PCR, while TCRdb's copy carries only in-frame clones and drops some. The sample lists fewer than 25,000 clones, roughly 80% occurring once.

This receptor was obtained from a human donor with melanoma. J is TRBJ2-1 and V is TRBV19; D possibly corresponds to TRBD1 (6 bases). The sequencing here drew on CD8+ T cells sorted from blood (inferred from file names), taken from a patient given nivolumab and ipilimumab in sequence. The CDR3 nucleotides read TGTGCCAGTAGTCCCAGGGGTGAGGGCAATGAGCAGTTCTTC. Amino acids: CASSPRGEGNEQFF. Complete variable domain (other parts from reference TRBV19 and TRBJ2-1): DGGITQSPKYLFRKEGQNVTLSCEQNLNHDAMYWYRQDPGQGLRLIYYSQIVNDFQKGDIAEGYSVSREKKESFPLTVTSAQKNPTAFYLCASSPRGEGNEQFFGPGTRLTVL.